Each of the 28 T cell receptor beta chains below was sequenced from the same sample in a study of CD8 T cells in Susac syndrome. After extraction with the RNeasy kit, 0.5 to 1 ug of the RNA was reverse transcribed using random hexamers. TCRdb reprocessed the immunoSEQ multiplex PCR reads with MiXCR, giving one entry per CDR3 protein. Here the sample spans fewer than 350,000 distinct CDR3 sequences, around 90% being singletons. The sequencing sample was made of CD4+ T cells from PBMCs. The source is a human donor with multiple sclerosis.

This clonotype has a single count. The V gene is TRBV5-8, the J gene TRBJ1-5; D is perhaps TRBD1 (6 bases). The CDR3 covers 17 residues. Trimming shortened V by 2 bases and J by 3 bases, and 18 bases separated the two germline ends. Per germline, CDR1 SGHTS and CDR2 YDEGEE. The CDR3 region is CASSFGGHTGSNQPQHF. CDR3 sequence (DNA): TGTGCCAGCAGCTTCGGGGGGCACACGGGCTCCAATCAGCCCCAGCATTTT.

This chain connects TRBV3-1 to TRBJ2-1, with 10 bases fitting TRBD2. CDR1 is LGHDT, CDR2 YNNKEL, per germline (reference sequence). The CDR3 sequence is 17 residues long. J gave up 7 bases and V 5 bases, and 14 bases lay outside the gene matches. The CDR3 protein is CASSAGSGRARWNEQFF. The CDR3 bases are TGTGCCAGCAGCGCCGGGAGCGGGAGGGCCCGGTGGAATGAGCAGTTCTTC.

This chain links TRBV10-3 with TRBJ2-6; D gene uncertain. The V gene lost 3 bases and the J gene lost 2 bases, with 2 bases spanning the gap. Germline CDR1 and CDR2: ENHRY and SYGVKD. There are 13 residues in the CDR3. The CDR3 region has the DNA TGTGCCATCAGTGACGCTGGGGCCAACGTCCTGACTTTC. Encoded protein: CAISDAGANVLTF.

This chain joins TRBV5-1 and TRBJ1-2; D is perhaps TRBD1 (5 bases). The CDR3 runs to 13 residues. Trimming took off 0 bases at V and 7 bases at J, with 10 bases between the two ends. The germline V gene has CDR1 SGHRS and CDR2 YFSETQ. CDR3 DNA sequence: TGCGCCAGCAGCTTGGACGGGACGAGTGGCTACACCTTC. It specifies CASSLDGTSGYTF.

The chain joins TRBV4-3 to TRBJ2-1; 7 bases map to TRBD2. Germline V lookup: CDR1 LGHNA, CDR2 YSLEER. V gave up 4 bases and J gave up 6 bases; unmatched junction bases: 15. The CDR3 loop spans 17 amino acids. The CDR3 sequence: CASSRTVQTSVPNEQFF. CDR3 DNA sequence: TGCGCCAGCAGCCGTACCGTTCAAACTAGCGTACCCAATGAGCAGTTCTTC.

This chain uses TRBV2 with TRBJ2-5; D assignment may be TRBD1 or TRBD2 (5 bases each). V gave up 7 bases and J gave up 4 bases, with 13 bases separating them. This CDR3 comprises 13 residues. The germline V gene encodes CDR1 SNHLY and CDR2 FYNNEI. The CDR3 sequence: CASTRDRVETQYF. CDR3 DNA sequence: TGTGCCAGCACCAGGGACCGGGTAGAGACCCAGTACTTC.

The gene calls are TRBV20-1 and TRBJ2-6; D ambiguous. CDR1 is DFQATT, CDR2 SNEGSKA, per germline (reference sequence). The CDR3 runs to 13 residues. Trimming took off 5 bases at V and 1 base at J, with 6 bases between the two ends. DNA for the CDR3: TGCAGTGCTGGCGTGTCTGGGGCCAACGTCCTGACTTTC. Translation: CSAGVSGANVLTF.

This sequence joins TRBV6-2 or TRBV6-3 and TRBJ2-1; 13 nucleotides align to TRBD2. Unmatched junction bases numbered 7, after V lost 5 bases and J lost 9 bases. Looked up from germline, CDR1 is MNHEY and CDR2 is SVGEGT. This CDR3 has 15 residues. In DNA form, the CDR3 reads TGTGCCAGCAGTCCCTGGGGACTAGCGGGAAGTGAGCAGTTCTTC. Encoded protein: CASSPWGLAGSEQFF.

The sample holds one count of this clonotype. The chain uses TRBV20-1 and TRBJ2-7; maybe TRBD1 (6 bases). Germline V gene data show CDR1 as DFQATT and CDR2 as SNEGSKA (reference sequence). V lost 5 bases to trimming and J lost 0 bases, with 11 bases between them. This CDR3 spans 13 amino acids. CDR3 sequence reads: CSASRDTSYEQYF. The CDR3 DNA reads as TGCAGTGCTTCCCGGGACACCTCCTACGAGCAGTACTTC.

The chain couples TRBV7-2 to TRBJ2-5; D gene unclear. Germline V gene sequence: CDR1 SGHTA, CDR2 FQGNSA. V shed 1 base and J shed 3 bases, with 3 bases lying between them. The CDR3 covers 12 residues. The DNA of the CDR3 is TGTGCCAGCAGCTTAGGGAAAGAGACCCAGTACTTC. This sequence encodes CASSLGKETQYF. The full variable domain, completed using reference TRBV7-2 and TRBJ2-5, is GAGVSQSPSNKVTEKGKDVELRCDPISGHTALYWYRQSLGQGLEFLIYFQGNSAPDKSGLPSDRFSAERTGGSVSTLTIQRTQQEDSAVYLCASSLGKETQYFGPGTRLLVL.

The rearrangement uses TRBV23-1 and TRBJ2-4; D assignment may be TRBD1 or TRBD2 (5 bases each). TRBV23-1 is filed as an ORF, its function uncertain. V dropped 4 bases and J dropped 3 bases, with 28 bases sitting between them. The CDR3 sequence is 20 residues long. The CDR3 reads CASSPLRTRRGDSDKNIQYF. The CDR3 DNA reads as TGCGCCAGCAGTCCCCTCAGGACTCGTCGGGGCGATTCGGACAAAAACATTCAGTACTTC.

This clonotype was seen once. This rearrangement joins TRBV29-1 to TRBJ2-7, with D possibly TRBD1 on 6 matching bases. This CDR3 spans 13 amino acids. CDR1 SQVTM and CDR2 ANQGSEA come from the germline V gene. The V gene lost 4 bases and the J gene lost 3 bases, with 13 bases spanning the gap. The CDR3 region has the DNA TGCAGCGTTGCGCCAGGGGCTAACTACGAGCAGTACTTC. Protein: CSVAPGANYEQYF.

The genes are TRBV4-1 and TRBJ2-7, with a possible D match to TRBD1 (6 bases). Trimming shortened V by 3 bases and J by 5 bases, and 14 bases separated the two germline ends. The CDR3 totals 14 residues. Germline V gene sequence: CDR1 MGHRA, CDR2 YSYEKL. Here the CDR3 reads CASSQFPRGNEQYF. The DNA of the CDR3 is TGCGCCAGCAGCCAGTTCCCCAGGGGTAACGAGCAGTACTTC.

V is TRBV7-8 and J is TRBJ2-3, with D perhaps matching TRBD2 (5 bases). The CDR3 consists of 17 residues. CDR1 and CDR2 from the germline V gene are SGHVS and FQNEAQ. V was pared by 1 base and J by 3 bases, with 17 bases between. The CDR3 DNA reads TGTGCCAGCAGCTTAGTGGTAGCGAACACACCGACAGATACGCAGTATTTT. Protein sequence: CASSLVVANTPTDTQYF.

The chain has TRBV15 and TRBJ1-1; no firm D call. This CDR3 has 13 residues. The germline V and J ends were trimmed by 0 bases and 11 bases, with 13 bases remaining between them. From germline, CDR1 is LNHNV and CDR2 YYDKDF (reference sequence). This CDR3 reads CATSRDHGSAAFF. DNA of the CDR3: TGTGCCACCAGCAGAGATCACGGCAGTGCTGCTTTCTTT.

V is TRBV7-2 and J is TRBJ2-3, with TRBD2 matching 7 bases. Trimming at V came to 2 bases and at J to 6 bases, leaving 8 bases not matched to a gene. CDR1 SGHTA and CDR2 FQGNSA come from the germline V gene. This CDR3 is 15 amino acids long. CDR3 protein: CASSLNGLGPDTQYF. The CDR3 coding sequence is TGTGCCAGCAGCTTAAACGGACTAGGCCCTGATACGCAGTATTTT.

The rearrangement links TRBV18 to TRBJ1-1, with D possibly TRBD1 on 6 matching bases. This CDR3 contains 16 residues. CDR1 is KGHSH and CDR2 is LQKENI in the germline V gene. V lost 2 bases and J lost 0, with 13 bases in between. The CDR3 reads CASSPGQGTMNTEAFF. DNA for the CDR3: TGTGCCAGCTCACCAGGGCAGGGGACTATGAACACTGAAGCTTTCTTT. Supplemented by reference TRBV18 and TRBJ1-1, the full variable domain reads NAGVMQNPRHLVRRRGQEARLRCSPMKGHSHVYWYRQLPEEGLKFMVYLQKENIIDESGMPKERFSAEFPKEGPSILRIQQVVRGDSAAYFCASSPGQGTMNTEAFFGQGTRLTVV.

CDR3 in amino acids: CASSPHRGKNYGYTF. CDR3 sequence (DNA): TGTGCCAGCAGCCCCCACAGGGGGAAGAACTATGGCTACACCTTC. The chain joins TRBV9 to TRBJ1-2; 8 nucleotides agree with TRBD1. V was clipped by 4 bases and J by 2 bases; unmatched bases: 7. Germline CDR1 and CDR2: SGDLS and YYNGEE. CDR3 length equals 15 residues.

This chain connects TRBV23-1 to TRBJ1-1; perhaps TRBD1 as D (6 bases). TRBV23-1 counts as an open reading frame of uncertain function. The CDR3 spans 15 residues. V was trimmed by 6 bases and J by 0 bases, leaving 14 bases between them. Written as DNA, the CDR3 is TGCGCCAGCAGAGTATGGACAGCGATGAACACTGAAGCTTTCTTT. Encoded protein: CASRVWTAMNTEAFF.

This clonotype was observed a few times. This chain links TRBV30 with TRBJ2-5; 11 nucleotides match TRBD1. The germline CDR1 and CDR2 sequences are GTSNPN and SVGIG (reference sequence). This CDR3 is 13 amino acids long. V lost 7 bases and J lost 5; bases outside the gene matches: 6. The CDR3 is CASRGTGGETQYF. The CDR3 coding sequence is TGTGCCTCGAGGGGGACAGGGGGGGAGACCCAGTACTTC.

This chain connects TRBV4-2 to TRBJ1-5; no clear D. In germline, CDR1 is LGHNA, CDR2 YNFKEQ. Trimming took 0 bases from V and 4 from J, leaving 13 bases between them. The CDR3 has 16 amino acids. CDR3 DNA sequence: TGTGCCAGCAGCCAAGATCTTGGTCGAGATAATCAGCCCCAGCATTTT. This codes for CASSQDLGRDNQPQHF.

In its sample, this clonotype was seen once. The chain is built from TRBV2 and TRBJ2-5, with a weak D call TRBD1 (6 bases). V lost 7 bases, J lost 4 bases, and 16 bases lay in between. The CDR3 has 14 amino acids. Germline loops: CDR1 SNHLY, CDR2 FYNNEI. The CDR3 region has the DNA TGTGCCAGCACCGTCAGAACAGGGCGAGAGACCCAGTACTTC. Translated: CASTVRTGRETQYF.

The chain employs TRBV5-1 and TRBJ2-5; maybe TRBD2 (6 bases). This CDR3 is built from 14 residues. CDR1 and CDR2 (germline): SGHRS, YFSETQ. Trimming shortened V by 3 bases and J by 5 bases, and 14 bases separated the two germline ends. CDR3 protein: CASSSLAVEETQYF. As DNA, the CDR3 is TGCGCCAGCAGCTCCTTAGCGGTCGAGGAGACCCAGTACTTC.

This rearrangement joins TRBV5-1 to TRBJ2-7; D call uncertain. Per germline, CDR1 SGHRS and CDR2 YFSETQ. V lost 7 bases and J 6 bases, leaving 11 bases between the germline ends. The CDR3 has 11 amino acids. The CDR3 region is CASQSVGEQYF. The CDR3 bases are TGCGCCAGCCAGTCTGTGGGCGAGCAGTACTTC.

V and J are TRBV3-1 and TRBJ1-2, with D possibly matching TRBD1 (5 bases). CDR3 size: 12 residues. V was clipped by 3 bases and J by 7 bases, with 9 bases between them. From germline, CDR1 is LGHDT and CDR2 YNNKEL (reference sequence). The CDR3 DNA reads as TGTGCCAGCAGCCATCCAAGGGGTGGCTACACCTTC. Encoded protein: CASSHPRGGYTF.

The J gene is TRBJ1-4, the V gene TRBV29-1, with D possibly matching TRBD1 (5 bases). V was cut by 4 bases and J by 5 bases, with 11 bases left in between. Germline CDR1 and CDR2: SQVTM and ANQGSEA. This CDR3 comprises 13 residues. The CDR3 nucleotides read TGCAGCGTTGCCGGGACTGGGAATGAAAAACTGTTTTTT. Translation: CSVAGTGNEKLFF.

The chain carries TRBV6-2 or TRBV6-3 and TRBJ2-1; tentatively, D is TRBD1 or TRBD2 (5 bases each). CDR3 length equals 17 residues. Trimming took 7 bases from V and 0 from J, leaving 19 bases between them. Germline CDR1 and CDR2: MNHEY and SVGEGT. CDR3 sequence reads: CASTTLRDPSSYNEQFF. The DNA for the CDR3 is TGTGCCAGCACGACCCTACGGGACCCAAGCTCCTACAATGAGCAGTTCTTC.

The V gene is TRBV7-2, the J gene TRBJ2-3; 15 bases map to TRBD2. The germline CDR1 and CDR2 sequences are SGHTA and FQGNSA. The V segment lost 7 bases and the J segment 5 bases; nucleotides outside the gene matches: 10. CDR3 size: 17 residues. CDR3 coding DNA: TGTGCCAGCACCTCTGGACTAGCGGGAGGGAGAGGAGATACGCAGTATTTT. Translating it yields CASTSGLAGGRGDTQYF.